These T cell receptor beta chains were read from a single sample in a study of cytomegalovirus exposure and HLA in healthy donors. Measured with immunoSEQ multiplex PCR; TCRdb has only the in-frame clones, and not every one. This table has 80,000 to 100,000 clones, roughly 83% appearing once. The source material was PBMCs. These receptors came from a male donor in good health and CMV-seropositive. The CDR3 runs from the conserved cysteine through the conserved F or W. Each record gives: CDR3 protein, J gene, V gene.

CASSIKLAGTEAFF TRBJ1-1 TRBV19
CAWGRGTVNTGELFF TRBJ2-2 TRBV30
CASSAGQGLGYTF TRBJ1-2 TRBV9
CASRRRQGGETEAFF TRBJ1-1 TRBV2
CASGTGGRVWYGYTF TRBJ1-2 TRBV30
CASREDSNYGYTF TRBJ1-2 TRBV25-1
CASRLGLTSNQPQHF TRBJ1-5 TRBV6-5
CAWSISISGDTQYF TRBJ2-3 TRBV30
CASSISAGVETQYF TRBJ2-5 TRBV19
CASSLEQRGYNEQFF TRBJ2-1 TRBV6-4
CASTPSSFGANVLTF TRBJ2-6 TRBV7-8
CASSAGQWGNQPQHF TRBJ1-5 TRBV6-1
CASSPAGGPTYNEQFF TRBJ2-1 TRBV7-3
CASSYSGLEGSPLHF TRBJ1-6 TRBV6-5
CASSPSPGGSNQPQHF TRBJ1-5 TRBV7-2
CSAPTQGATFF TRBJ1-1 TRBV20-1
CSVEIRGANTEAFF TRBJ1-1 TRBV29-1
CASSETGGGTYEQYF TRBJ2-7 TRBV2
CASSLSYDRNQPQHF TRBJ1-5 TRBV7-2
CASSLRQGVLSNQPQHF TRBJ1-5 TRBV19
CAWHTVGYTF TRBJ1-2 TRBV30
CASSRQDSYEQYF TRBJ2-7 TRBV2
CASSAHQAGGTDTQYF TRBJ2-3 TRBV2
CASRRRGEETQYF TRBJ2-5 TRBV6-6
CASRGTVNQPQHF TRBJ1-5 TRBV28
CASTPRATNTEAFF TRBJ1-1 TRBV25-1
CASRAINQGTDTQYF TRBJ2-3 TRBV5-4
CATSRQGGDSQPQHF TRBJ1-5 TRBV15
CASSLSGTGTYEQYF TRBJ2-7 TRBV5-8
CASSLQTTGGLGTDTQYF TRBJ2-3 TRBV4-1
CASSLYGRWDTQYF TRBJ2-3 TRBV5-4
CASSQALQGLVFGYTF TRBJ1-2 TRBV4-1
CASSQAGQSNYGYTF TRBJ1-2 TRBV4-1
CASSAGLADSYEQYF TRBJ2-7 TRBV19
CASSLGVAGGYNEQFF TRBJ2-1 TRBV7-9
CASSYSTGAREKLFF TRBJ1-4 TRBV6-5
CASSPRGRTEQYF TRBJ2-7 TRBV7-9
CASSLRTGPNQPQHF TRBJ1-5 TRBV7-2
CASSVSGTGGTYEQYF TRBJ2-7 TRBV11-2
CASSLGQVGYEQYF TRBJ2-7 TRBV27
CASGSPYIDNEQFF TRBJ2-1 TRBV12-5
CASSLRGGRLTPGYEQYF TRBJ2-7 TRBV13
CAWSFQGEKLFF TRBJ1-4 TRBV30
CASSLVPGASNYGYTF TRBJ1-2 TRBV5-1
CASSPTDASYNEQFF TRBJ2-1 TRBV7-3
CASSQDRTGGIGRGAFF TRBJ1-1 TRBV4-2